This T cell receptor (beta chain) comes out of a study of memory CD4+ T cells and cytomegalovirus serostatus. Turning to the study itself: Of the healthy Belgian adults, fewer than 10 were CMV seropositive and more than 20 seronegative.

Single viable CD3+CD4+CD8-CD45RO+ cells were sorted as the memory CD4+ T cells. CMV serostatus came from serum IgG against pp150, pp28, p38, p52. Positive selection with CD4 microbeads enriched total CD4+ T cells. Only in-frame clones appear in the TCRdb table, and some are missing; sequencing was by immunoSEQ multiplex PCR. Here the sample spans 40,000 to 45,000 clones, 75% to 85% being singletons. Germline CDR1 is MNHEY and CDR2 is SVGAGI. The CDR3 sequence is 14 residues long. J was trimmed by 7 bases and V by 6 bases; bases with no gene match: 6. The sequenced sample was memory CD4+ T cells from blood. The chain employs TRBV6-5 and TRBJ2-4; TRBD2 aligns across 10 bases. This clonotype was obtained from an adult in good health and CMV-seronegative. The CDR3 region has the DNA TGTGCCAGCAGAGAGAGCGGGGGGGCGAACATTCAGTACTTC. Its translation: CASRESGGANIQYF.